This T cell receptor (beta chain) was sequenced during a study of tumor-infiltrating lymphocytes in primary liver carcinoma. General study results and limits: Tumors carried a top-250-clone fraction significantly exceeding that of blood (p = 0.039). Tumor-adjacent and tumor-blood pairs shared less of their repertoires than tumor region pairs shared.

TCR beta cDNA was reverse-transcribed from 450 to 500 ng of total RNA. The reaction used a constant-region primer and ProtoScript II reverse transcriptase. The TCR beta library was amplified through three nested multiplex PCR rounds in a modified ARM-PCR procedure. TCRdb independently ran MiXCR on the multiplex PCR reads; one entry per CDR3 protein. The repertoire consists of about 22,000 distinct CDR3 sequences, with 80% occurring once and the leading ten covering roughly a third. Comments on this clonotype: The antigen is unknown. One junction end disagrees with the germline gene, perhaps due to a read error.

The tissue used was unsorted bulk material of about 19-33 mg. RNA and DNA were co-extracted from it with the AllPrep DNA/RNA mini kit. Sequenced: liver tumor tissue from sampling region 2. The subset was: tumor region T2, inferior pole. The TCR sequence derives from a woman aged 30 to 39 with primary liver carcinoma and hepatitis B virus infection.

The CDR3 protein is CDSSQDRIAGANILTF. CDR3 nucleotide sequence: TGTGACAGCAGCCAGGATAGAATCGCTGGGGCCAACATCCTGACTTTC. The V call is TRBV4-2, the J call TRBJ2-6, with D maybe TRBD1 (5 bases). The V gene's germline CDR1 is LGHNA and CDR2 YNFKEQ. The CDR3 length is 16 residues.